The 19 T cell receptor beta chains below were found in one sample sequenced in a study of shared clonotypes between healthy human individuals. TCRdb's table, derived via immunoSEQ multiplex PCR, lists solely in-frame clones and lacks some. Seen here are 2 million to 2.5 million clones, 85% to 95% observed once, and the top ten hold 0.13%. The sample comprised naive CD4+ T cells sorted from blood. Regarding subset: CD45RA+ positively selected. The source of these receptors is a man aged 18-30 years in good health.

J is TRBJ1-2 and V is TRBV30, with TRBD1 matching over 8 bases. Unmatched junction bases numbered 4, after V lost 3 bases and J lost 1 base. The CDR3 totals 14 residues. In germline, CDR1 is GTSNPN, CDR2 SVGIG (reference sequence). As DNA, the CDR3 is TGTGCCTGGAGGCTACAGGGGGGTAACTATGGCTACACCTTC. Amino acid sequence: CAWRLQGGNYGYTF.

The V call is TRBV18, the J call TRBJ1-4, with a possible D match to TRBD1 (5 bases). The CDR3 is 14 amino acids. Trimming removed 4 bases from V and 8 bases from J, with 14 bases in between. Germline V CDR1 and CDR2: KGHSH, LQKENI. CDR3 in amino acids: CASSRGTVGEKLFF. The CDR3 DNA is TGTGCCAGCTCACGCGGGACGGTTGGAGAAAAACTGTTTTTT.

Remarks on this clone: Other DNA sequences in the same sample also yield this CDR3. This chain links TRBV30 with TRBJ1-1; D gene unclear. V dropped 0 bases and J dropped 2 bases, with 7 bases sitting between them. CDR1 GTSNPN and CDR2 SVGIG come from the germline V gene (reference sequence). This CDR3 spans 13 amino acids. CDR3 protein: CAWSVRVNTEAFF. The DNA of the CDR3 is TGTGCCTGGAGTGTACGAGTTAACACTGAAGCTTTCTTT. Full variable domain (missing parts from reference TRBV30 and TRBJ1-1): SQTIHQWPATLVQPVGSPLSLECTVEGTSNPNLYWYRQAAGRGLQLLFYSVGIGQISSEVPQNLSASRPQDRQFILSSKKLLLSDSGFYLCAWSVRVNTEAFFGQGTRLTVV.

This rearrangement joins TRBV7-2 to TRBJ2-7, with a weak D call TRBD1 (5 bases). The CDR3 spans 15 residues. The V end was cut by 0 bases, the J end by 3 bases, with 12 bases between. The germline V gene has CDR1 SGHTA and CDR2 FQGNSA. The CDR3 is CASSLAGPNIYEQYF. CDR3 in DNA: TGTGCCAGCAGCTTAGCGGGGCCTAATATCTACGAGCAGTACTTC.

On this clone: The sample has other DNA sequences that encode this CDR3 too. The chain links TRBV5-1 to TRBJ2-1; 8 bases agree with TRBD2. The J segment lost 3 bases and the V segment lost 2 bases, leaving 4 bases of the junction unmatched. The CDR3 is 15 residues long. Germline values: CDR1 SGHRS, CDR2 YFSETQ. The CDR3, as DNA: TGCGCCAGCAGCTTTTTAGCGGGACTCTACAATGAGCAGTTCTTC. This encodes CASSFLAGLYNEQFF. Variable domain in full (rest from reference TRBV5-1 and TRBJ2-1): KAGVTQTPRYLIKTRGQQVTLSCSPISGHRSVSWYQQTPGQGLQFLFEYFSETQRNKGNFPGRFSGRQFSNSRSEMNVSTLELGDSALYLCASSFLAGLYNEQFFGPGTRLTVL.

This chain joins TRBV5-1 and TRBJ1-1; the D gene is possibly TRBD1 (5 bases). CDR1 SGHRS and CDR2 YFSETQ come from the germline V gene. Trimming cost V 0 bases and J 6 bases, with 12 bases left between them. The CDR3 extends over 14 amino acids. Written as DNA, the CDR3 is TGCGCCAGCAGCTTGGTGGGGGTGCTGGCTGAAGCTTTCTTT. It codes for CASSLVGVLAEAFF.

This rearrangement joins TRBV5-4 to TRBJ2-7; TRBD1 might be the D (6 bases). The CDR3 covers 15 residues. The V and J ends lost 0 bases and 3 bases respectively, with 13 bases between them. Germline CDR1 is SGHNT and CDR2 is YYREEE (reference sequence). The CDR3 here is CASSLGGSGVYEQYF. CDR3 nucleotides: TGTGCCAGCAGCTTGGGGGGATCAGGGGTCTACGAGCAGTACTTC.

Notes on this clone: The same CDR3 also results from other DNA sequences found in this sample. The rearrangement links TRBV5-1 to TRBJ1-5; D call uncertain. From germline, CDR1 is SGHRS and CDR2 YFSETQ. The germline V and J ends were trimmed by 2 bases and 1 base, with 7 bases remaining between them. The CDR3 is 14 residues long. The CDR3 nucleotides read TGCGCCAGCAGCTTCGACGGAAGCAATCAGCCCCAGCATTTT. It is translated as CASSFDGSNQPQHF.

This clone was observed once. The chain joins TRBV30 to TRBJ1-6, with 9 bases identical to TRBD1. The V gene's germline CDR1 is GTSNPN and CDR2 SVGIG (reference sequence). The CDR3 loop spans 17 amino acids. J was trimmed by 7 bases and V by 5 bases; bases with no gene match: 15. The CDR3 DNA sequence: TGTGCCTGGGGGACAGGGAAGGATCCCCGGGTGAATTCACCCCTCCACTTT. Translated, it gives CAWGTGKDPRVNSPLHF.

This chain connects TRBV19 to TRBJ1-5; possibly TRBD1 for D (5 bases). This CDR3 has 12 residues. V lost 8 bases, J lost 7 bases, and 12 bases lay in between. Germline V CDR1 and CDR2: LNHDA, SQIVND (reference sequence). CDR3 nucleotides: TGTGCCAGTGCCCGGGGGGAACAGCCCCAGCATTTT. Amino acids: CASARGEQPQHF.

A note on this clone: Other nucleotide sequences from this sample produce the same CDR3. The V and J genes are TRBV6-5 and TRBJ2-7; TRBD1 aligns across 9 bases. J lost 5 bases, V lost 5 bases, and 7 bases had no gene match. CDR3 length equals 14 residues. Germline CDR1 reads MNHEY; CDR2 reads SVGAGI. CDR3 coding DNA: TGTGCCAGCAGTAGGGGACAGGGAGTAAACGAGCAGTACTTC. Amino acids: CASSRGQGVNEQYF.

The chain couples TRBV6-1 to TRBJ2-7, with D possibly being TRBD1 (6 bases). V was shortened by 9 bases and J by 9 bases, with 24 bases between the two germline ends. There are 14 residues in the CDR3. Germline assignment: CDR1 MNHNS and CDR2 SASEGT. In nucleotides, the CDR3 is TGTGCCAGTTCAAAGGGGGATCCCGAGTTTTGGCAGTACTTC. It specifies CASSKGDPEFWQYF.

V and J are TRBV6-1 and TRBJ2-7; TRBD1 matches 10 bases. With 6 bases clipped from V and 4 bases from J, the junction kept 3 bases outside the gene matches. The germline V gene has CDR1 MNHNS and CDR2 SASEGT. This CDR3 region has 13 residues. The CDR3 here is CASRGTGVYEQYF. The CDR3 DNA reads TGTGCCAGCAGGGGGACAGGGGTATACGAGCAGTACTTC.

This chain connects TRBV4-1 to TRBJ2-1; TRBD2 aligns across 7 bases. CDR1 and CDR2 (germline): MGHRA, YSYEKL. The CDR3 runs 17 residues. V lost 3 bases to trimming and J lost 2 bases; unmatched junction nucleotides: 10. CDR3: CASSHRSGLVAYNEQFF. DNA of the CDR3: TGCGCCAGCAGCCATAGGTCTGGACTAGTTGCCTACAATGAGCAGTTCTTC.

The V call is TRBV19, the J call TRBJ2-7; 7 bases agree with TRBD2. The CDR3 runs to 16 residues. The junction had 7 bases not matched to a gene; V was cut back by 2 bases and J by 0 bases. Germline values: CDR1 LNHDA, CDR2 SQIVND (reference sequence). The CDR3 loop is CASSILSGTDSYEQYF. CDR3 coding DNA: TGTGCCAGTAGTATACTCAGCGGGACCGACTCCTACGAGCAGTACTTC. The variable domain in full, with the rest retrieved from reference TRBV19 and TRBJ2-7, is DGGITQSPKYLFRKEGQNVTLSCEQNLNHDAMYWYRQDPGQGLRLIYYSQIVNDFQKGDIAEGYSVSREKKESFPLTVTSAQKNPTAFYLCASSILSGTDSYEQYFGPGTRLTVT.

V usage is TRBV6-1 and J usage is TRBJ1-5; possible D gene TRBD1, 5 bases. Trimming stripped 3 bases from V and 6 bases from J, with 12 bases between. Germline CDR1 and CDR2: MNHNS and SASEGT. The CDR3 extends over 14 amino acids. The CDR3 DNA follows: TGTGCCAGCAGTGAGGGGCAGCAGGGTCAGCCCCAGCATTTT. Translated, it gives CASSEGQQGQPQHF.

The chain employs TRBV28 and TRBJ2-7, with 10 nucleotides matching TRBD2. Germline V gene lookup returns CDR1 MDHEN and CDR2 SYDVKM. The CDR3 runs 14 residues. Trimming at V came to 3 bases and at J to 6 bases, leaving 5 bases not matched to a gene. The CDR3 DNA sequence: TGTGCCAGCAGTTTGGACTTAGCGGGGGGCGAGCAGTACTTC. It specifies CASSLDLAGGEQYF.

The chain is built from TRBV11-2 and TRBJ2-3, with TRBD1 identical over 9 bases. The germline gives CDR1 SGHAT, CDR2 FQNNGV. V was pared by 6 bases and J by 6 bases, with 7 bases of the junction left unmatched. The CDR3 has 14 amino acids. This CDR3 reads CASRLTGGMDTQYF. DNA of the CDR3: TGTGCCAGCAGGCTGACAGGGGGAATGGATACGCAGTATTTT.

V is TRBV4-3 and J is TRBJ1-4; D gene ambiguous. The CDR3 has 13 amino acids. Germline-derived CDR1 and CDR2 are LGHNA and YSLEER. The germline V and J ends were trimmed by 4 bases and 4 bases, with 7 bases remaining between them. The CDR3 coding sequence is TGCGCCAGCAGCCGCCAGAATAATGAAAAACTGTTTTTT. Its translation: CASSRQNNEKLFF.